The clone carrying this TCR beta chain was picked up a small number of times. What it binds is not known. These data originate in a study of T cells after yellow fever vaccination. Study-wide results and caveats: Faster peaking, at day 5 versus 15, marked a secondary response that was weaker. Abundant clonotypes from the bulk population could contaminate FACS-sorted repertoires. Clonotype sharing between CD4 and CD8 compartments was small.

5'RACE template switching generated TCR cDNA, adding a universal primer site and UMIs. TCRdb re-called the 5' RACE reads with MiXCR, one entry per CDR3 protein. This table has approximately 550,000 distinct CDR3 sequences, approximately 13% appearing once. Germline V gives CDR1 LGHNA, CDR2 YNFKEQ. With 1 base removed from V and 4 bases from J, the gap between germline ends came to 8 bases. The CDR3 loop spans 14 amino acids. This clonotype was obtained from a man younger than 45 who received the YFV17D yellow fever vaccine. The sample consisted of PBMCs, taken on the day of the yellow fever booster vaccination. V is TRBV4-2 and J is TRBJ2-1, with no clear D. In nucleotides, the CDR3 is TGTGCCAGCAGCCAAGCTACTCGATACAATGAGCAGTTCTTC. It codes for CASSQATRYNEQFF.